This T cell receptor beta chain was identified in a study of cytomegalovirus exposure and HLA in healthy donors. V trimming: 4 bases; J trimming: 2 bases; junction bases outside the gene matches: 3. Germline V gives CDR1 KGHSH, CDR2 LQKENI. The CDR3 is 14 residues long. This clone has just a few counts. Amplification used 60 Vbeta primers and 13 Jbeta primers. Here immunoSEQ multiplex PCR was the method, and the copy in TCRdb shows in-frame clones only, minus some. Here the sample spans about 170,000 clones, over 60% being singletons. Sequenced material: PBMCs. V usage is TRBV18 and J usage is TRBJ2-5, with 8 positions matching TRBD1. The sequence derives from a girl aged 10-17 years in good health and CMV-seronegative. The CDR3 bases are TGTGCCAGCTCACGGGGACAGGATCAAGAGACCCAGTACTTC. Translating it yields CASSRGQDQETQYF.